Listed here are 8 T cell receptor beta chains from one sample, sequenced in a study of shared clonotypes between healthy human individuals. Sequencing was performed with immunoSEQ multiplex PCR; in TCRdb, only in-frame clones are kept and a portion is missing. This sample yields some 2,500,000 clones, of which roughly 92% are seen a single time; more than 0.35% belongs to the top ten. Sequenced: naive CD4+ T cells from PBMCs. Subset specified: CD45RA+ positively selected. Every receptor here comes from a man aged 18 to 35 in good health. Some clones in this sample may be carry-over from other donors' samples.

V usage is TRBV6-1 and J usage is TRBJ2-7; 8 nucleotides agree with TRBD2. V dropped 5 bases and J dropped 0; count of bases not matched to a gene: 3. Germline V gene sequence: CDR1 MNHNS, CDR2 SASEGT. The length of the CDR3 is 14 residues. Here the CDR3 reads CASSRLASSYEQYF. CDR3 nucleotides: TGTGCCAGCAGTCGACTAGCGAGCTCCTACGAGCAGTACTTC.

The gene calls are TRBV9 and TRBJ2-3; D ambiguous. Trimming shortened V by 2 bases and J by 12 bases, and 13 bases separated the two germline ends. Germline V lookup: CDR1 SGDLS, CDR2 YYNGEE. The length of the CDR3 is 12 residues. Here the CDR3 reads CASSVDVNHQYF. Here the CDR3 DNA reads TGTGCCAGCAGCGTTGATGTCAACCATCAGTATTTT. Full variable domain (missing parts from reference TRBV9 and TRBJ2-3): DSGVTQTPKHLITATGQRVTLRCSPRSGDLSVYWYQQSLDQGLQFLIQYYNGEERAKGNILERFSAQQFPDLHSELNLSSLELGDSALYFCASSVDVNHQYFGPGTRLTVL.

J is TRBJ2-7 and V is TRBV4-1; D is ambiguous. The length of the CDR3 is 15 residues. The germline gives CDR1 MGHRA, CDR2 YSYEKL. Trimming pared 4 bases from V and 3 bases from J, leaving 16 bases between. The CDR3: CASSLRVNLGYEQYF. CDR3 DNA: TGCGCCAGCAGCCTACGGGTAAATCTCGGCTACGAGCAGTACTTC.

The chain joins TRBV27 to TRBJ2-3; 9 bases are a match to TRBD1. CDR3 length equals 16 residues. The germline V gene encodes CDR1 MNHEY and CDR2 SMNVEV (reference sequence). V trimming: 5 bases; J trimming: 5 bases; junction bases outside the gene matches: 11. CDR3 sequence reads: CASSISGTGRRDTQYF. The CDR3 DNA is TGTGCCAGCAGTATTTCCGGGACAGGGAGGAGAGATACGCAGTATTTT.

The chain links TRBV14 to TRBJ2-6; D is undetermined. The germline V gene has CDR1 SGHDN and CDR2 FVKESK. V was shortened by 3 bases and J by 3 bases, with 6 bases between the two germline ends. CDR3 length: 14 amino acids. CDR3 DNA: TGTGCCAGCAGCCACCGGCGTGGGGCCAACGTCCTGACTTTC. Protein: CASSHRRGANVLTF.

This chain's CDR3 is CASSQGIGQGGYGYTF. CDR3 bases: TGCGCCAGCAGCCAGGGAATCGGACAGGGGGGCTATGGCTACACCTTC. The chain carries TRBV4-3 and TRBJ1-2, with 10 bases fitting TRBD1. V shed 3 bases and J 4 bases; nucleotides not matched to a gene: 8. Germline V gene data show CDR1 as LGHNA and CDR2 as YSLEER. The CDR3 sequence is 16 residues long.

The chain links TRBV29-1 to TRBJ1-2; a possible D gene is TRBD1 (6 bases). The V end was cut by 3 bases, the J end by 0 bases, with 11 bases between. Germline values: CDR1 SQVTM, CDR2 ANQGSEA. The CDR3 consists of 14 residues. The CDR3 region is CSVDSRGANYGYTF. The DNA of the CDR3 is TGCAGCGTTGACTCCAGGGGAGCTAACTATGGCTACACCTTC.

This chain joins TRBV7-2 and TRBJ2-1; possibly TRBD2 for D (5 bases). Germline CDR1 reads SGHTA; CDR2 reads FQGNSA. V was trimmed by 1 base and J by 0 bases, leaving 7 bases between them. CDR3 size: 15 residues. The chain's CDR3 is CASSLGRNSYNEQFF. The DNA of the CDR3 is TGTGCCAGCAGCTTAGGGAGGAACTCCTACAATGAGCAGTTCTTC. Based on the CDR3 plus reference TRBV7-2 and TRBJ2-1, the full variable domain is GAGVSQSPSNKVTEKGKDVELRCDPISGHTALYWYRQSLGQGLEFLIYFQGNSAPDKSGLPSDRFSAERTGGSVSTLTIQRTQQEDSAVYLCASSLGRNSYNEQFFGPGTRLTVL.